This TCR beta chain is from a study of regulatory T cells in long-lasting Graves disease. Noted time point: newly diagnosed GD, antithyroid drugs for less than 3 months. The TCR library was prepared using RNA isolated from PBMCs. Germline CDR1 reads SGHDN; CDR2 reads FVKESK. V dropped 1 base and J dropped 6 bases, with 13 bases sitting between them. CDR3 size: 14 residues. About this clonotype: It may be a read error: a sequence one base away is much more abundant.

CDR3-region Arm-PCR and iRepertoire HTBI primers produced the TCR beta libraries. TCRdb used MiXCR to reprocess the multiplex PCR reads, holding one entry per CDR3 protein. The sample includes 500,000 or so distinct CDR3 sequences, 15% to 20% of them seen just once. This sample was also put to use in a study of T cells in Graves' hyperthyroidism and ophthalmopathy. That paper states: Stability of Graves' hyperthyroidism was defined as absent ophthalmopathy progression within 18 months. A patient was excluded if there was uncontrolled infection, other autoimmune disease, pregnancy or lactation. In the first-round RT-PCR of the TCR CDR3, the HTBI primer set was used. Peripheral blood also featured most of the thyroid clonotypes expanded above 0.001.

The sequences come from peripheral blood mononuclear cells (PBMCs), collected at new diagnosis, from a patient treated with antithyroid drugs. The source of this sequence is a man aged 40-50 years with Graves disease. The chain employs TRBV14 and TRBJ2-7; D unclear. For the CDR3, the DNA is TGTGCCAGCAGCCAAGTACCGAGACCCGGCGAGCAGTACTTC. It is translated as CASSQVPRPGEQYF. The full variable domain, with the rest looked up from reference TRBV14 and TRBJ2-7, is EAGVTQFPSHSVIEKGQTVTLRCDPISGHDNLYWYRRVMGKEIKFLLHFVKESKQDESGMPNNRFLAERTGGTYSTLKVQPAELEDSGVYFCASSQVPRPGEQYFGPGTRLTVT.